The entry below gives a single T cell receptor beta chain sequence along with its context. The sample has other DNA sequences that encode this CDR3 too. The data derive from a study of metastatic and nonmetastatic thyroid tumors. Using MiXCR, TCRdb re-called clones from the PCR reads. This sample carries 22,000 or so clones, approximately 9.9% of them seen once, and the ten largest clones take 30%. Prior to thyroid surgery, none of the patients had received any treatment. This CDR3 has 16 residues. Germline-derived CDR1 and CDR2 are SGHDN and FVKESK. The V end was cut by 3 bases, the J end by 1 base, with 14 bases between.

The rearrangement joins TRBV14 to TRBJ2-3; D gene ambiguous. The sample was blood. This receptor was identified in a female donor with papillary thyroid cancer or a benign thyroid nodule (not recorded which). Some clones in this sample may be carry-over from other donors' samples. This CDR3 is CASSHLRTARTDTQYF. In nucleotides, the CDR3 is TGTGCCAGCAGCCATTTAAGGACCGCCCGCACAGATACGCAGTATTTT.